This T cell receptor (beta chain) was sequenced during a study of PD-1 blockade in mismatch repair-deficient tumors. Study-level background: All were previously treated, progressing patients with around 12 mismatch repair-deficient cancer types. Study-level results: Tumor-resident clones, often undetectable pretreatment in blood, expanded then contracted after pembrolizumab.

All patients were mismatch repair deficient, assessed by either PCR or immunohistochemistry. The protocol was immunoSEQ multiplex PCR, while the TCRdb copy is restricted to in-frame clones and leaves out a portion. The sample consists of about 51,000 clones, about 80% of them appearing once. CDR3 length: 16 residues. V was clipped by 5 bases and J by 9 bases; unmatched bases: 15. Germline-derived CDR1 and CDR2 are MNHEY and SMNVEV (reference sequence). In regard to this clone: The antigen remains undetermined.

The sequence was collected from an adult with mismatch repair-deficient cancer. Sequences were derived from peripheral blood, sampled 4 weeks after starting pembrolizumab. The V gene is TRBV27, the J gene TRBJ2-2; 7 nucleotides match TRBD2. CDR3 region: CASSKGLVTSRRELFF. The CDR3 DNA follows: TGTGCCAGCAGTAAAGGACTAGTTACATCACGCAGGGAGCTGTTTTTT.